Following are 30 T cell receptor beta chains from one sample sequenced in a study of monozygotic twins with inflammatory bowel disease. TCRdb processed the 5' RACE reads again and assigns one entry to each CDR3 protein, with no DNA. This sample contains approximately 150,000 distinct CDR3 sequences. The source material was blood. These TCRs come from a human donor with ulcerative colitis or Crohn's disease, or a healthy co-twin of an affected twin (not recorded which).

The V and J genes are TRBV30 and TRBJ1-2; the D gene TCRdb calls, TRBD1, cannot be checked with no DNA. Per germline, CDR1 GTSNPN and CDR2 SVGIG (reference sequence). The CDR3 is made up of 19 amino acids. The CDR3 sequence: CACPDPLGTGRMANYGYTF. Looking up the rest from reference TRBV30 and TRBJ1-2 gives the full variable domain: SQTIHQWPATLVQPVGSPLSLECTVEGTSNPNLYWYRQAAGRGLQLLFYSVGIGQISSEVPQNLSASRPQDRQFILSSKKLLLSDSGFYLCACPDPLGTGRMANYGYTFGSGTRLTVV.

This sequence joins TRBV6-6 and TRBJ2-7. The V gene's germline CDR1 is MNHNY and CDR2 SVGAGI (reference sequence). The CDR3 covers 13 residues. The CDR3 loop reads CASNWGEAYEQYF.

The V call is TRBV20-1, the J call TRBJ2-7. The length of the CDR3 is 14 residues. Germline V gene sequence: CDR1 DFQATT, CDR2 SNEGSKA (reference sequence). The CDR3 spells CSARDLLFPYEQYF.

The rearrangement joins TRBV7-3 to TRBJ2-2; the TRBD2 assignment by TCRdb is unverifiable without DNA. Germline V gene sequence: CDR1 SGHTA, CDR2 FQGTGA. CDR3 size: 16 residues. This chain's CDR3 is CASSLQPSRNTGELFF.

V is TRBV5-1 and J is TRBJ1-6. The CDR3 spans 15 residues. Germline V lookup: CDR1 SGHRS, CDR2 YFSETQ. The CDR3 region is CASSFGTANNSPLHF.

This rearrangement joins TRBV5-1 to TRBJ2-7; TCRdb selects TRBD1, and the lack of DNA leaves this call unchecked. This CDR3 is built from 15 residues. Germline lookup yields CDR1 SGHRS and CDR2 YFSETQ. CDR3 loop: CASSSGTGADYEQYF.

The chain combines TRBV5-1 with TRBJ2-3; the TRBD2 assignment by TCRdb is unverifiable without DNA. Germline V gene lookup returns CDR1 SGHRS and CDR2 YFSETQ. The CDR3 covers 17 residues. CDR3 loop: CASSPDPSGPSTDTQYF.

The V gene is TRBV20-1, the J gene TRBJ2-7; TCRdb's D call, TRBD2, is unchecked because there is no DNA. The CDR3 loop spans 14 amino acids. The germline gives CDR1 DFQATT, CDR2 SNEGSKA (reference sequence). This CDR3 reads CSARAGGPPYEQYF.

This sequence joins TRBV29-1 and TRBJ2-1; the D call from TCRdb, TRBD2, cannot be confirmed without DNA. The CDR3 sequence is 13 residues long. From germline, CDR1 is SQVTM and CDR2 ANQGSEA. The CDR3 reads CSVRGEAPEGQFF.

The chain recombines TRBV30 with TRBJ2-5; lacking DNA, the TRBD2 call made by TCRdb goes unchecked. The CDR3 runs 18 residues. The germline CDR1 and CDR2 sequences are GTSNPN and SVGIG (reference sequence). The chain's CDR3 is CAWNGRKESLVTQETQYF.

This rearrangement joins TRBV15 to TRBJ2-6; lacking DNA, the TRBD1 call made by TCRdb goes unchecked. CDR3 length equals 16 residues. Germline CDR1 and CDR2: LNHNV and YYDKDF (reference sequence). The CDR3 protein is CATSREGDSGANVLTF.

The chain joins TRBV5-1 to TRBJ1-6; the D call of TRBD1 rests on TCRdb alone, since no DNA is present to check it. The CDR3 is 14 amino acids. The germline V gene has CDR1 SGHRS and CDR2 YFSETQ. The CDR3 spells CASSFDRSNSPLHF.

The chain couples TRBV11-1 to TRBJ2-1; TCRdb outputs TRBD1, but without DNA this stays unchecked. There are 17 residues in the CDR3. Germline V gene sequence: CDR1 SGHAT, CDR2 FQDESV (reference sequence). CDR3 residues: CASSGIYGTGGPNEQFF.

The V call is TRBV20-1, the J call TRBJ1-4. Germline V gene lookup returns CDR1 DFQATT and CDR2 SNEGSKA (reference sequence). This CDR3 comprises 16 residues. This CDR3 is CSAARGGRGVREKLFF.

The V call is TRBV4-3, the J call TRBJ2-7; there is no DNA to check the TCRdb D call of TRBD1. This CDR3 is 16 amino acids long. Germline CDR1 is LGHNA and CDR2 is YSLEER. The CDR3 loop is CASSQDPRDRSYEQYF.

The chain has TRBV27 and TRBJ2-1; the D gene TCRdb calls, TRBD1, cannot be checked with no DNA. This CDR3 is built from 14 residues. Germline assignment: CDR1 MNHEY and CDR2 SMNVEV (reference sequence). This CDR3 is CASSLSMGGNEQFF.

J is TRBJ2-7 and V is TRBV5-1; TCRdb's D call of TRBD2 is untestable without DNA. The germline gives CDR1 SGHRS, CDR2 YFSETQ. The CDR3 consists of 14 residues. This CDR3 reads CASSLGGTSGEQYF. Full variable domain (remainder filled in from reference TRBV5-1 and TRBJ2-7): KAGVTQTPRYLIKTRGQQVTLSCSPISGHRSVSWYQQTPGQGLQFLFEYFSETQRNKGNFPGRFSGRQFSNSRSEMNVSTLELGDSALYLCASSLGGTSGEQYFGPGTRLTVT.

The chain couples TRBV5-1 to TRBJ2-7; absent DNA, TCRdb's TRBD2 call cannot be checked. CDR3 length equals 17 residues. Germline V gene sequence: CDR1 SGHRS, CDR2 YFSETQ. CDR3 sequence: CASSLRTGPLSSYEQYF.

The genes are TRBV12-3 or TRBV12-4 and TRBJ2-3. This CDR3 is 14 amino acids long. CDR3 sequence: CASSLAGLPDTQYF.

CDR3 residues: CASSTRGMVSGYEQYF. The chain uses TRBV11-2 and TRBJ2-7; TCRdb designates TRBD1, a call that cannot be tested without DNA. CDR1 and CDR2 from the germline V gene are SGHAT and FQNNGV. This CDR3 has 16 residues.

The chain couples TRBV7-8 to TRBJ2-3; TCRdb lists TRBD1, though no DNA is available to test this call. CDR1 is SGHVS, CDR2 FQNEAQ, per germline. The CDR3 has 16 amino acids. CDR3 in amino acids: CASSLPGQGATDTQYF.

The CDR3 loop is CASSLGDRSEEQYF. The V call is TRBV5-1, the J call TRBJ2-7; the D call from TCRdb, TRBD1, cannot be confirmed without DNA. The CDR3 runs 14 residues. Germline loops: CDR1 SGHRS, CDR2 YFSETQ. Combining the CDR3 with reference TRBV5-1 and TRBJ2-7 gives the whole variable domain KAGVTQTPRYLIKTRGQQVTLSCSPISGHRSVSWYQQTPGQGLQFLFEYFSETQRNKGNFPGRFSGRQFSNSRSEMNVSTLELGDSALYLCASSLGDRSEEQYFGPGTRLTVT.

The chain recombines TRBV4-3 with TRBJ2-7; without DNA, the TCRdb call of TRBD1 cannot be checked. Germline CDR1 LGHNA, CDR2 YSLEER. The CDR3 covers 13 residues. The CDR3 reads CASSQARGYEQYF.

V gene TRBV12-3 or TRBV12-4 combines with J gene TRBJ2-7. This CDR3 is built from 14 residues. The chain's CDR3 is CASSFRGYGYEQYF.

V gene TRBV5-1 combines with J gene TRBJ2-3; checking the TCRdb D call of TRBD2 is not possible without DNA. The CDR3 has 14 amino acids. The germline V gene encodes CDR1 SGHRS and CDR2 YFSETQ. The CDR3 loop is CASRAGSSQVTQYF.

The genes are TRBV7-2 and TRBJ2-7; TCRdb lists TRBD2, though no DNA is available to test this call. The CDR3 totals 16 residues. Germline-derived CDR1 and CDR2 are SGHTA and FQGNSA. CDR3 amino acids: CASSLAWVAGSYEQYF. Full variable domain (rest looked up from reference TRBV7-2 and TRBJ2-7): GAGVSQSPSNKVTEKGKDVELRCDPISGHTALYWYRQSLGQGLEFLIYFQGNSAPDKSGLPSDRFSAERTGGSVSTLTIQRTQQEDSAVYLCASSLAWVAGSYEQYFGPGTRLTVT.

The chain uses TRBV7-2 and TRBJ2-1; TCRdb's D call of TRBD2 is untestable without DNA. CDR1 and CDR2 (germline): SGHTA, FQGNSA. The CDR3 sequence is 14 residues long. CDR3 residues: CASRSGGIHNEQFF. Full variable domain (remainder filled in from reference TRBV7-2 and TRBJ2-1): GAGVSQSPSNKVTEKGKDVELRCDPISGHTALYWYRQSLGQGLEFLIYFQGNSAPDKSGLPSDRFSAERTGGSVSTLTIQRTQQEDSAVYLCASRSGGIHNEQFFGPGTRLTVL.

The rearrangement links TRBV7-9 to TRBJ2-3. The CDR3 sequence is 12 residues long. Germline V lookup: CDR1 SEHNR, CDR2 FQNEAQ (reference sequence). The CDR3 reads CASSLYLDTQYF.

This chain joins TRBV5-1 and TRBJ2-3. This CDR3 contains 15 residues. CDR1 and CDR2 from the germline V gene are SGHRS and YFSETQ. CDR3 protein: CASSLDRFSTDTQYF.

CDR3 sequence reads: CSVRRDNEQFF. The chain combines TRBV20-1 with TRBJ2-1; TCRdb names TRBD1, which stays unverified in the absence of DNA. This CDR3 comprises 11 residues. CDR1 and CDR2 (germline): DFQATT, SNEGSKA (reference sequence).